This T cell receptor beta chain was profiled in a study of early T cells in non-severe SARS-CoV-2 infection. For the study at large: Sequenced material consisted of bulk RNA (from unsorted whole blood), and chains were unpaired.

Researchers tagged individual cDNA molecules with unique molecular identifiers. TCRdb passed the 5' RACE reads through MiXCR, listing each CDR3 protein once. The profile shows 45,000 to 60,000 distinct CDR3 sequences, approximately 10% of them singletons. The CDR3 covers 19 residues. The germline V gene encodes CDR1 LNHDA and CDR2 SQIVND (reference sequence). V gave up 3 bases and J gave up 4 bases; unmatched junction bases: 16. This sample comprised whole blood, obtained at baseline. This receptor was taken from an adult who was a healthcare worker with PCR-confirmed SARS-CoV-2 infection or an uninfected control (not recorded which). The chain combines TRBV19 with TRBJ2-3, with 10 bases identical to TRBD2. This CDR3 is CASSIAVGASGSKADTQYF. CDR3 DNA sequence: TGTGCCAGTAGTATCGCGGTCGGGGCTAGCGGGAGTAAAGCAGATACGCAGTATTTT.